What follows are 17 T cell receptor beta chains derived from one specimen sequenced in a study of T cells in Graves' hyperthyroidism and ophthalmopathy. What was amplified from RNA transcripts were TCR beta CDR3 regions. The HTBI primer set drove a first-round RT-PCR of the TCR CDR3. TCRdb reprocessed the multiplex PCR reads with MiXCR, giving one entry per CDR3 protein. Here the sample spans about 400,000 distinct CDR3 sequences, 15% being singletons. Sequences were obtained from blood. The source is a woman in her thirties with Graves' hyperthyroidism.

This clonotype was recorded at least ten times. The chain employs TRBV20-1 and TRBJ1-1, with D possibly matching TRBD1 (5 bases). V was shortened by 0 bases and J by 8 bases, with 16 bases between the two germline ends. The CDR3 is 14 amino acids. Germline V gene data show CDR1 as DFQATT and CDR2 as SNEGSKA (reference sequence). CDR3 sequence reads: CSARDVRGGLEAFF. Written as DNA, the CDR3 is TGCAGTGCTAGAGATGTAAGGGGAGGGTTAGAAGCTTTCTTT.

This clonotype appeared many times. The rearrangement joins TRBV5-5 to TRBJ1-5; D is ambiguous. The V end was cut by 3 bases, the J end by 0 bases, with 16 bases between. The length of the CDR3 is 17 residues. The germline gives CDR1 SGHKS, CDR2 YYEKEE (reference sequence). CDR3 DNA: TGTGCCAGCAGCTCCTCGGCGGGAATTATTAGCAATCAGCCCCAGCATTTT. This gives the protein CASSSSAGIISNQPQHF.

This rearrangement joins TRBV5-1 to TRBJ2-7, with 8 bases aligning to TRBD1. V lost 4 bases and J lost 3; bases outside the gene matches: 6. Germline CDR1 SGHRS, CDR2 YFSETQ. This CDR3 has 14 residues. The CDR3 nucleotides are TGCGCCAGCAGCAACGGGACAGGCCTCTACGAGCAGTACTTC. Encoded protein: CASSNGTGLYEQYF.

In this sample, this clonotype turned up many times. The J gene is TRBJ1-1, the V gene TRBV11-1; D uncertain. Germline-derived CDR1 and CDR2 are SGHAT and FQDESV (reference sequence). CDR3 length: 13 residues. V lost 3 bases and J 3 bases, leaving 8 bases between the germline ends. The CDR3, as DNA: TGTGCCAGCAGCTTTGGGATGGACACTGAAGCTTTCTTT. Translated, it gives CASSFGMDTEAFF.

V is TRBV5-1 and J is TRBJ2-7; D gene uncertain. The CDR3 loop spans 13 amino acids. V dropped 0 bases and J dropped 3 bases, with 7 bases sitting between them. Germline lookup yields CDR1 SGHRS and CDR2 YFSETQ. The CDR3 nucleotides are TGCGCCAGCAGCTTGGTTGCGAACTACGAGCAGTACTTC. This sequence encodes CASSLVANYEQYF.

This clonotype was observed a handful of times. The chain carries TRBV29-1 and TRBJ2-1; 10 nucleotides match TRBD2. The V gene's germline CDR1 is SQVTM and CDR2 ANQGSEA. The V segment lost 7 bases and the J segment 1 base; nucleotides outside the gene matches: 10. The CDR3 sequence is 16 residues long. This CDR3 reads CSARTSGDYSYNEQFF. The CDR3 DNA reads as TGCAGCGCTCGGACTAGCGGAGACTATTCCTACAATGAGCAGTTCTTC.

This chain connects TRBV18 to TRBJ2-5, with D hard to call. The germline V and J ends were trimmed by 3 bases and 0 bases, with 8 bases remaining between them. The CDR3 length is 14 residues. Germline V gene sequence: CDR1 KGHSH, CDR2 LQKENI. The CDR3 reads CASSPSVNQETQYF. The CDR3 region has the DNA TGTGCCAGCTCACCTTCGGTGAACCAAGAGACCCAGTACTTC.

This chain uses TRBV7-9 with TRBJ2-1; 10 bases fit TRBD1. With V trimmed by 7 bases and J by 4 bases, 4 bases remained unmatched. Germline values: CDR1 SEHNR, CDR2 FQNEAQ (reference sequence). The length of the CDR3 is 14 residues. CDR3 sequence reads: CASTRDRGYNEQFF. The CDR3 DNA reads TGTGCCAGCACCCGGGACAGGGGATACAATGAGCAGTTCTTC. The full variable domain, completed using reference TRBV7-9 and TRBJ2-1, is DTGVSQNPRHKITKRGQNVTFRCDPISEHNRLYWYRQTLGQGPEFLTYFQNEAQLEKSRLLSDRFSAERPKGSFSTLEIQRTEQGDSAMYLCASTRDRGYNEQFFGPGTRLTVL.

The gene calls are TRBV20-1 and TRBJ1-1; weak D call: TRBD1 (5 bases). The germline V and J ends were trimmed by 1 base and 0 bases, with 6 bases remaining between them. Germline CDR1 DFQATT, CDR2 SNEGSKA (reference sequence). The length of the CDR3 is 13 residues. CDR3 protein: CSARVGVNTEAFF. Written as DNA, the CDR3 is TGCAGTGCTAGAGTGGGGGTGAACACTGAAGCTTTCTTT.

The chain is built from TRBV19 and TRBJ2-2; possibly TRBD2 for D (6 bases). Germline CDR1 and CDR2: LNHDA and SQIVND (reference sequence). There are 13 residues in the CDR3. V shed 5 bases and J shed 7 bases, with 11 bases lying between them. The CDR3 region is CASSLLGGGELFF. As DNA, the CDR3 is TGTGCCAGTAGTCTCCTCGGGGGCGGGGAGCTGTTTTTT. Variable domain in full (rest from reference TRBV19 and TRBJ2-2): DGGITQSPKYLFRKEGQNVTLSCEQNLNHDAMYWYRQDPGQGLRLIYYSQIVNDFQKGDIAEGYSVSREKKESFPLTVTSAQKNPTAFYLCASSLLGGGELFFGEGSRLTVL.

The J gene is TRBJ2-3, the V gene TRBV20-1; 13 nucleotides match TRBD2. Looked up from germline, CDR1 is DFQATT and CDR2 is SNEGSKA (reference sequence). CDR3 length: 14 residues. The J segment lost 6 bases and the V segment lost 5 bases, leaving 5 bases of the junction unmatched. The chain's CDR3 is CSAGLTSGRDTQYF. For the CDR3, the DNA is TGCAGTGCTGGCTTGACTAGCGGGAGGGATACGCAGTATTTT.

This clonotype was picked up many times. J is TRBJ1-1 and V is TRBV7-2, with 12 bases identical to TRBD1. CDR1 is SGHTA, CDR2 FQGNSA, per germline. CDR3 length: 17 residues. Germline trimming cut 2 bases from V and 0 bases from J; bases unmatched to any gene: 4. For the CDR3, the DNA is TGTGCCAGCAGCTTAACCGGGACAGGGGGCATGAACACTGAAGCTTTCTTT. It codes for CASSLTGTGGMNTEAFF.

This clonotype was seen repeatedly, ten times or more. The chain couples TRBV28 to TRBJ2-5, with D tentatively TRBD1 (6 bases). V was shortened by 7 bases and J by 2 bases, with 17 bases between the two germline ends. The V gene's germline CDR1 is MDHEN and CDR2 SYDVKM. CDR3 length equals 15 residues. The CDR3 DNA reads as TGTGCCAGCAAAAGACAGGCGAGCAGACAAGAGACCCAGTACTTC. This codes for CASKRQASRQETQYF.

As concerns this clonotype: The junction shows a germline mismatch at one end, possibly a read error. CDR3 sequence reads: CASSPLPLAGGSGELSF. The DNA of the CDR3 is TGTGCCAGCAGTCCCCTCCCTCTAGCGGGAGGGTCCGGGGAGCTGTCTTTT. The J gene is TRBJ2-2, the V gene TRBV28; 12 bases are shared with TRBD2. CDR1 and CDR2 from the germline V gene are MDHEN and SYDVKM. CDR3 length equals 17 residues.

The chain combines TRBV29-1 with TRBJ2-3, with D perhaps TRBD1 or TRBD2 (5 bases each). The CDR3 totals 15 residues. The V gene lost 4 bases and the J gene lost 0 bases, with 14 bases spanning the gap. Looked up from germline, CDR1 is SQVTM and CDR2 is ANQGSEA. The chain's CDR3 is CSVGKPGPSTDTQYF. The CDR3 bases are TGCAGCGTTGGGAAACCGGGACCGAGCACAGATACGCAGTATTTT.

This clonotype was counted between two and nine times. The V and J genes are TRBV27 and TRBJ1-3; tentative D call: TRBD1 (5 bases). Germline V gene lookup returns CDR1 MNHEY and CDR2 SMNVEV (reference sequence). V was shortened by 7 bases and J by 0 bases, with 13 bases between the two germline ends. The CDR3 loop spans 15 amino acids. The CDR3 sequence: CASMGEGLSGNTIYF. The CDR3, as DNA: TGTGCCAGCATGGGGGAGGGGCTCTCTGGAAACACCATATATTTT.

This clonotype was counted a few times. This chain joins TRBV28 and TRBJ1-5; 8 positions match TRBD1. Germline V gene sequence: CDR1 MDHEN, CDR2 SYDVKM. The CDR3 contains 17 residues. Germline trimming cut 4 bases from V and 0 bases from J; bases unmatched to any gene: 8. The DNA of the CDR3 is TGTGCCAGCAGTTCTCCGACAGGGGATAATAGCAATCAGCCCCAGCATTTT. This translates into CASSSPTGDNSNQPQHF.